Presented here are 21 T cell receptor beta chains from one specimen sequenced in a study of CD8 T cells in Susac syndrome. RNA in amounts of about 0.45 to 1 ug was reverse transcribed with random hexamers. Using its own MiXCR run on the immunoSEQ multiplex PCR reads, TCRdb lists one record per CDR3 protein. The sample includes 95,000 to 150,000 distinct CDR3 sequences, 96% seen only once; the top ten take approximately 0.15%. Sequenced: CD4+ T cells from PBMCs. The receptors originated from a human donor with Susac syndrome.

This clonotype occurred once. The chain has TRBV20-1 and TRBJ2-4; D possibly corresponds to TRBD2 (5 bases). This CDR3 region has 13 residues. CDR1 DFQATT and CDR2 SNEGSKA come from the germline V gene (reference sequence). Between the trimmed V and J ends, which lost 0 bases and 6 bases, there was a span of 9 bases. The CDR3 protein is CSARDRGPNIQYF. As DNA, the CDR3 is TGCAGTGCTAGAGATAGAGGGCCAAACATTCAGTACTTC.

The rearrangement links TRBV9 to TRBJ2-1; weak D call: TRBD2 (5 bases). V dropped 4 bases and J dropped 6 bases, with 14 bases sitting between them. The CDR3 is 14 residues long. Germline CDR1 SGDLS, CDR2 YYNGEE. DNA of the CDR3: TGTGCCAGCAGCCCCGGACTCGCTTTCAATGAGCAGTTCTTC. This gives the protein CASSPGLAFNEQFF.

This chain joins TRBV15 and TRBJ1-2; perhaps TRBD1 as D (5 bases). CDR3 length: 13 residues. V was shortened by 1 base and J by 7 bases, with 10 bases between the two germline ends. Germline V CDR1 and CDR2: LNHNV, YYDKDF (reference sequence). The CDR3 coding sequence is TGTGCCACCAGCAGAGTAGGGGACCTTGGCTACACCTTC. Amino acids: CATSRVGDLGYTF.

The gene calls are TRBV11-2 and TRBJ2-3, with 12 positions matching TRBD2. This CDR3 has 16 residues. CDR1 is SGHAT and CDR2 is FQNNGV in the germline V gene. Trimming at V came to 6 bases and at J to 0 bases, leaving 4 bases not matched to a gene. As DNA, the CDR3 is TGTGCCAGCAGTACCGGGACTAGCGGGAGCACAGATACGCAGTATTTT. Its protein is CASSTGTSGSTDTQYF.

The J gene is TRBJ2-1, the V gene TRBV7-9, with 8 bases that match TRBD1. Looked up from germline, CDR1 is SEHNR and CDR2 is FQNEAQ (reference sequence). The CDR3 extends over 15 amino acids. V lost 5 bases to trimming and J lost 6 bases; unmatched junction nucleotides: 9. This chain's CDR3 is CASSPRGDRGNEQFF. CDR3 DNA sequence: TGTGCCAGCAGCCCGAGGGGAGACAGGGGCAATGAGCAGTTCTTC.

J is TRBJ2-5 and V is TRBV28, with D possibly TRBD1 on 5 matching bases. The CDR3 has 13 residues. Trimming shortened V by 8 bases and J by 5 bases, and 15 bases separated the two germline ends. Germline CDR1 and CDR2: MDHEN and SYDVKM. CDR3 amino acids: CASDTTTEETQYF. As DNA, the CDR3 is TGTGCCAGCGATACTACGACAGAGGAGACCCAGTACTTC.

The sample holds a few counts of this clonotype. This chain uses TRBV7-2 with TRBJ2-1, with D hard to call. This CDR3 contains 13 residues. Looked up from germline, CDR1 is SGHTA and CDR2 is FQGNSA. V was cut by 2 bases and J by 1 base, with 3 bases left in between. The DNA of the CDR3 is TGTGCCAGCAGCTTAAATTCCTACAATGAGCAGTTCTTC. The encoded protein is CASSLNSYNEQFF.

The gene calls are TRBV30 and TRBJ2-7; D not certain. Germline V gives CDR1 GTSNPN, CDR2 SVGIG (reference sequence). V was cut by 4 bases and J by 1 base, with 11 bases left in between. CDR3 size: 13 residues. The CDR3, as DNA: TGTGCCTGGAATTACCCCCCGTCCTACGAGCAGTACTTC. This gives the protein CAWNYPPSYEQYF.

The J gene is TRBJ2-1, the V gene TRBV20-1; tentative D call: TRBD1 (6 bases). Germline CDR1 and CDR2: DFQATT and SNEGSKA (reference sequence). The CDR3 consists of 14 residues. V lost 8 bases to trimming and J lost 0 bases, with 14 bases between them. CDR3 coding DNA: TGCAGTCTCCCAGGGGAAAGCTCCTACAATGAGCAGTTCTTC. It encodes CSLPGESSYNEQFF.

This chain joins TRBV19 and TRBJ2-1; TRBD2 matches 9 bases. Trimming removed 3 bases from V and 3 bases from J; junction bases left unmatched: 3. Germline CDR1 is LNHDA and CDR2 is SQIVND (reference sequence). This CDR3 has 15 amino acids. The DNA for the CDR3 is TGTGCCAGTAGTATGCCTAGCGGGGTCTACAATGAGCAGTTCTTC. As protein: CASSMPSGVYNEQFF.

The chain carries TRBV2 and TRBJ1-4; D gene ambiguous. V was clipped by 4 bases and J by 8 bases, with 5 bases between them. Germline V CDR1 and CDR2: SNHLY, FYNNEI. The CDR3 extends over 11 amino acids. CDR3 sequence (DNA): TGTGCCAGCAGTGTTGGCGAAAAACTGTTTTTT. It translates to CASSVGEKLFF.

The V and J genes are TRBV20-1 and TRBJ2-7; D may be TRBD2 (5 bases). V was clipped by 3 bases and J by 3 bases, with 9 bases between them. There are 12 residues in the CDR3. CDR1 is DFQATT, CDR2 SNEGSKA, per germline (reference sequence). The CDR3 bases are TGCAGTGCTAGTCCCCGGGACTACGAGCAGTACTTC. Translation: CSASPRDYEQYF.

V is TRBV30 and J is TRBJ2-7, with D perhaps matching TRBD2 (7 bases). The CDR3 runs 12 residues. Germline loops: CDR1 GTSNPN, CDR2 SVGIG (reference sequence). The V end was cut by 5 bases, the J end by 5 bases, with 13 bases between. The CDR3, as DNA: TGTGCCTGGGGGGGGGCCACCGACGAGCAGTACTTC. This encodes CAWGGATDEQYF.

The chain recombines TRBV20-1 with TRBJ2-7; a possible D gene is TRBD1 (6 bases). V lost 0 bases and J lost 2, with 11 bases in between. Germline CDR1 reads DFQATT; CDR2 reads SNEGSKA (reference sequence). The CDR3 loop spans 14 amino acids. The CDR3 is CSARDGDTTYEQYF. The CDR3 DNA sequence: TGCAGTGCTAGAGATGGGGACACTACCTACGAGCAGTACTTC.

The chain joins TRBV2 to TRBJ2-1, with TRBD2 as a possible D gene (6 bases). Germline-derived CDR1 and CDR2 are SNHLY and FYNNEI. The CDR3 consists of 15 residues. V was shortened by 7 bases and J by 2 bases, with 15 bases between the two germline ends. The DNA for the CDR3 is TGTGCCAGCAACGGAGGGAAGGCCGCCTACAATGAGCAGTTCTTC. It codes for CASNGGKAAYNEQFF.

The V and J genes are TRBV29-1 and TRBJ1-4; 9 bases agree with TRBD1. V trimming: 8 bases; J trimming: 8 bases; junction bases outside the gene matches: 6. Germline loops: CDR1 SQVTM, CDR2 ANQGSEA. The CDR3 is 12 amino acids. The CDR3 DNA reads TGCAGCACCCGGACAGGGGACGAAAAACTGTTTTTT. Translation gives CSTRTGDEKLFF.

The CDR3 reads CASSRWRASTDTQYF. The CDR3 DNA sequence: TGTGCCAGCAGCCGTTGGCGAGCTAGCACAGATACGCAGTATTTT. The V call is TRBV5-6, the J call TRBJ2-3, with D hard to call. The length of the CDR3 is 15 residues. Deletions cut 4 bases from V and 0 bases from J, with 12 bases between. CDR1 is SGHDT, CDR2 YYEEEE, per germline.

The chain combines TRBV29-1 with TRBJ1-3; D is uncertain. V dropped 6 bases and J dropped 1 base, with 4 bases sitting between them. The CDR3 runs 11 residues. The germline gives CDR1 SQVTM, CDR2 ANQGSEA. Here the CDR3 reads CSVGSGNTIYF. CDR3 coding DNA: TGCAGCGTCGGTTCTGGAAACACCATATATTTT. Full variable domain (missing parts from reference TRBV29-1 and TRBJ1-3): SAVISQKPSRDICQRGTSLTIQCQVDSQVTMMFWYRQQPGQSLTLIATANQGSEATYESGFVIDKFPISRPNLTFSTLTVSNMSPEDSSIYLCSVGSGNTIYFGEGSWLTVV.

V usage is TRBV12-3 or TRBV12-4 and J usage is TRBJ2-3; the match to TRBD2 covers 7 bases. J was trimmed by 3 bases and V by 7 bases; bases with no gene match: 7. CDR3 length: 14 residues. The CDR3 loop reads CASTRGSWTDTQYF. DNA of the CDR3: TGTGCCAGCACTCGCGGGAGCTGGACAGATACGCAGTATTTT.

The chain has TRBV4-1 and TRBJ1-5; D remains ambiguous. V lost 4 bases to trimming and J lost 1 base, with 8 bases between them. Germline V gene data show CDR1 as MGHRA and CDR2 as YSYEKL. This CDR3 spans 14 amino acids. The CDR3 bases are TGCGCCAGCAGCCCTCATACGAGCAATCAGCCCCAGCATTTT. It yields the protein CASSPHTSNQPQHF.

This chain links TRBV7-2 with TRBJ2-5, with 10 positions matching TRBD2. Germline CDR1 and CDR2: SGHTA and FQGNSA. The J segment lost 5 bases and the V segment lost 5 bases, leaving 5 bases of the junction unmatched. The CDR3 is 14 amino acids. The CDR3 loop is CASSGSGRRETQYF. The CDR3 DNA is TGTGCCAGCAGCGGTAGCGGGAGGAGGGAGACCCAGTACTTC.